These 18 T cell receptor beta chains were sequenced from one sample in a study of cytomegalovirus exposure and HLA in healthy donors (dated by TCRdb to 2016 to 2017). Library preparation used the immunoSEQ multiplex PCR assay. This is the immuneACCESS table as TCRdb keeps it, with only in-frame sequences that have V and J called. A part of the clones is gone; compared with another copy, unresolved V genes explain less than half, and the rest is unexplained. The sample table contains 250,000 to 350,000 clones; only one count was recorded for approximately 86% of them. The biggest ten clones account for roughly 0.96% of the sample. Sequencing was performed on PBMCs. These receptors all come from a man under 40 in good health and CMV-seronegative.

The chain joins TRBV7-2 to TRBJ1-1; D is ambiguous. V was shortened by 1 base and J by 1 base, with 10 bases between the two germline ends. The CDR3 length is 15 residues. The germline gives CDR1 SGHTA, CDR2 FQGNSA. CDR3 sequence (DNA): TGTGCCAGCAGCTTAGGTCCGTTCCCGAACACTGAAGCTTTCTTT. The encoded protein is CASSLGPFPNTEAFF.

The chain is built from TRBV6-1 and TRBJ2-7, with 8 bases lining up with TRBD2. Trimming removed 1 base from V and 0 bases from J; junction bases left unmatched: 5. The CDR3 covers 16 residues. Germline CDR1 and CDR2: MNHNS and SASEGT. The CDR3 spells CASSEVGLANSYEQYF. Here the CDR3 DNA reads TGTGCCAGCAGTGAAGTAGGACTAGCCAACTCCTACGAGCAGTACTTC.

The chain combines TRBV19 with TRBJ1-2; D might be TRBD1 (5 bases). This CDR3 is built from 16 residues. Trimming stripped 10 bases from V and 4 bases from J, with 25 bases between. The germline V gene encodes CDR1 LNHDA and CDR2 SQIVND (reference sequence). The CDR3 nucleotides are TGTGCCACCCTGGACCGCCCAGAAGGGGAACGCTATGGCTACACCTTC. Its protein product is CATLDRPEGERYGYTF. Full variable domain (missing parts from reference TRBV19 and TRBJ1-2): DGGITQSPKYLFRKEGQNVTLSCEQNLNHDAMYWYRQDPGQGLRLIYYSQIVNDFQKGDIAEGYSVSREKKESFPLTVTSAQKNPTAFYLCATLDRPEGERYGYTFGSGTRLTVV.

This chain uses TRBV5-1 with TRBJ2-1; 9 nucleotides agree with TRBD1. Losses at the gene ends were 5 bases for V and 7 bases for J; bases not matched to a gene: 13. CDR1 and CDR2 from the germline V gene are SGHRS and YFSETQ. CDR3 length equals 16 residues. CDR3 nucleotide sequence: TGCGCCAGCAGTCTCTTAGACAGGGGGAATTATAATGAGCAGTTCTTC. Protein: CASSLLDRGNYNEQFF.

V and J are TRBV7-9 and TRBJ1-4; no clear D gene. Germline loops: CDR1 SEHNR, CDR2 FQNEAQ (reference sequence). Deletions cut 2 bases from V and 5 bases from J, with 9 bases between. This CDR3 has 14 residues. The CDR3 sequence: CASSLKQLNEKLFF. CDR3 sequence (DNA): TGTGCCAGCAGCTTAAAACAGCTGAATGAAAAACTGTTTTTT. Full variable domain (missing parts from reference TRBV7-9 and TRBJ1-4): DTGVSQNPRHKITKRGQNVTFRCDPISEHNRLYWYRQTLGQGPEFLTYFQNEAQLEKSRLLSDRFSAERPKGSFSTLEIQRTEQGDSAMYLCASSLKQLNEKLFFGSGTQLSVL.

This chain links TRBV6-5 with TRBJ1-2, with TRBD1 matching over 9 bases. V gave up 6 bases and J gave up 2 bases; unmatched junction bases: 1. CDR1 and CDR2 from the germline V gene are MNHEY and SVGAGI. This CDR3 is built from 13 residues. The CDR3 sequence is CASRGTGNYGYTF. In nucleotides, the CDR3 is TGTGCCAGCAGGGGGACAGGGAACTATGGCTACACCTTC.

The chain has TRBV7-9 and TRBJ2-7, with 8 bases that match TRBD1. Germline V gene lookup returns CDR1 SEHNR and CDR2 FQNEAQ (reference sequence). The V and J ends lost 2 bases and 1 base, in that order; junction bases with no gene match: 10. The CDR3 extends over 17 amino acids. The CDR3: CASSLPADRVGSYEQYF. The CDR3, as DNA: TGTGCCAGCAGCTTACCCGCGGACAGGGTCGGATCCTACGAGCAGTACTTC.

V and J are TRBV12-5 and TRBJ2-5; D call uncertain. The CDR3 runs 13 residues. From germline, CDR1 is LGHNT and CDR2 FRNRAP. The V gene lost 5 bases and the J gene lost 0 bases, with 7 bases spanning the gap. The CDR3 bases are TGTGCTAGTGGTAGAGGCCACCAAGAGACCCAGTACTTC. This codes for CASGRGHQETQYF.

The V call is TRBV5-8, the J call TRBJ1-2; no definite D call. V was shortened by 4 bases and J by 2 bases, with 15 bases between the two germline ends. CDR3 length: 15 amino acids. The germline gives CDR1 SGHTS, CDR2 YDEGEE. DNA of the CDR3: TGTGCCAGCAGCCTGGTAACGGGATTAAACTATGGCTACACCTTC. Amino acids: CASSLVTGLNYGYTF.

This sequence joins TRBV5-6 and TRBJ2-7; 7 nucleotides align to TRBD1. The CDR3 covers 14 residues. Germline CDR1 reads SGHDT; CDR2 reads YYEEEE. The junction had 9 bases not matched to a gene; V was cut back by 7 bases and J by 2 bases. The CDR3 coding sequence is TGTGCCAGCGACCCCCGGACAGGCCCCTACGAGCAGTACTTC. It yields the protein CASDPRTGPYEQYF.

This sequence joins TRBV27 and TRBJ2-1, with TRBD2 matching 7 bases. The V gene end was trimmed by 5 bases and the J gene end by 4 bases; junction bases not matched to a gene: 8. The CDR3 length is 15 residues. Germline CDR1 MNHEY, CDR2 SMNVEV (reference sequence). CDR3 DNA: TGTGCCAGCAGTGGGGGGGAGGGTTTATACAATGAGCAGTTCTTC. This gives the protein CASSGGEGLYNEQFF.

Only one count was recorded for this clone. This chain uses TRBV29-1 with TRBJ1-3, with TRBD1 matching over 8 bases. CDR1 is SQVTM, CDR2 ANQGSEA, per germline. The V segment lost 1 base and the J segment 4 bases; nucleotides outside the gene matches: 6. The CDR3 length is 15 residues. The CDR3 DNA is TGCAGCGTTGAAGTGGCCAGGGGGCTCGGAAACACCATATATTTT. Translation: CSVEVARGLGNTIYF.

The CDR3 spells CSASTVLQYF. In DNA, the CDR3 is TGCAGTGCTAGTACGGTCTTGCAGTATTTT. V gene TRBV20-1 combines with J gene TRBJ2-3; D not certain. This CDR3 contains 10 residues. Germline loops: CDR1 DFQATT, CDR2 SNEGSKA (reference sequence). V lost 3 bases, J lost 11 bases, and 9 bases lay in between.

The chain couples TRBV6-5 to TRBJ2-5; D unresolved. V was clipped by 7 bases and J by 1 base, with 4 bases between them. In germline, CDR1 is MNHEY, CDR2 SVGAGI. CDR3 size: 11 residues. The CDR3 region is CASMRQETQYF. The CDR3 bases are TGTGCCAGCATGCGCCAAGAGACCCAGTACTTC.

This rearrangement joins TRBV7-9 to TRBJ2-7, with 8 nucleotides matching TRBD1. There are 16 residues in the CDR3. The junction had 10 bases not matched to a gene; V was cut back by 3 bases and J by 3 bases. Germline CDR1 is SEHNR and CDR2 is FQNEAQ (reference sequence). CDR3 sequence reads: CASSLLLGDRYYEQYF. The CDR3 nucleotides are TGTGCCAGCAGCTTGTTATTAGGGGACAGGTACTACGAGCAGTACTTC.

The genes are TRBV13 and TRBJ2-3, with 10 bases that match TRBD2. This CDR3 has 18 amino acids. V trimming: 4 bases; J trimming: 5 bases; junction bases outside the gene matches: 15. Germline V gene lookup returns CDR1 PRHDT and CDR2 FYEKMQ (reference sequence). The CDR3 DNA reads TGTGCCAGCAGCTCTGCTAGCGGGGGCCAGGGATATCTAGATACGCAGTATTTT. It yields the protein CASSSASGGQGYLDTQYF. Full variable domain (rest looked up from reference TRBV13 and TRBJ2-3): AAGVIQSPRHLIKEKRETATLKCYPIPRHDTVYWYQQGPGQDPQFLISFYEKMQSDKGSIPDRFSAQQFSDYHSELNMSSLELGDSALYFCASSSASGGQGYLDTQYFGPGTRLTVL.

The J gene is TRBJ1-1, the V gene TRBV5-1; the match to TRBD1 covers 8 bases. The germline CDR1 and CDR2 sequences are SGHRS and YFSETQ. The junction had 5 bases not matched to a gene; V was cut back by 0 bases and J by 7 bases. CDR3 length equals 14 residues. CDR3 sequence: CASSLAGGWNEAFF. In nucleotides, the CDR3 is TGCGCCAGCAGCTTGGCAGGGGGCTGGAATGAAGCTTTCTTT.

The table lists this clone with a count of one. The chain carries TRBV6-5 and TRBJ2-5, with D tentatively TRBD1 (5 bases). The CDR3 is made up of 14 amino acids. With 5 bases removed from V and 7 bases from J, the gap between germline ends came to 17 bases. CDR1 is MNHEY, CDR2 SVGAGI, per germline. The CDR3 bases are TGTGCCAGCAGTACGCGTGTGACAGCCGGGACCCAGTACTTC. This gives the protein CASSTRVTAGTQYF.